Listed here are 11 T cell receptor beta chains from one sample, sequenced in a study of T cells in women clearing cervical HPV infection. The table came from immunoSEQ multiplex PCR; TCRdb's copy has only in-frame clones and leaves some out. The sample includes over 45,000 clones. The sample taken for sequencing was blood buffy coat. The receptor set was obtained from a woman between 18 and 69 years old with a cervical HPV16 infection that either progressed to CIN3+ or cleared (not recorded which).

A remark on this clone: The read stops 3 residues short of the end of the CDR3; the missing end is completed from the germline J gene. At the DNA level, this CDR3 is encoded by other sequences in the same sample as well. The rearrangement joins TRBV19 to TRBJ1-5; D is undetermined. The germline V and J ends were trimmed by 5 bases and 1 base, with 3 bases remaining between them. Germline CDR1 LNHDA, CDR2 SQIVND (reference sequence). The CDR3 extends over 12 amino acids. The CDR3 here is CASSLSNQPQHF. The CDR3 bases that were read are TGTGCCAGTAGTCTGAGCAATCAGCCC.

About this clone itself: The read ends 3 residues shy of where the CDR3 ends; the end is completed using the germline J gene. The V gene is TRBV6-7, the J gene TRBJ2-7; D is unresolved. TRBV6-7 counts as an open reading frame of uncertain function. Trimming removed 2 bases from V and 2 bases from J, with 7 bases in between. The CDR3 has 13 residues. The chain's CDR3 is CASSYLLTYEQYF. The DNA read from the CDR3 is TGTGCCAGCAGTTACCTTTTAACCTACGAG.

Comments on this clone: The read halts 3 residues ahead of the CDR3 end, with the missing end drawn from the germline J gene. The chain combines TRBV6-2 or TRBV6-3 with TRBJ2-2, with 9 bases lining up with TRBD2. V lost 4 bases, J lost 0 bases, and 6 bases stayed unmatched. This CDR3 region has 17 residues. Germline CDR1 is MNHEY and CDR2 is SVGEGT. The CDR3 reads CASSWASGASNTGELFF. CDR3 DNA (partial): TGTGCCAGCAGTTGGGCTAGCGGGGCCTCGAACACCGGGGAG.

Concerning this clone itself: The DNA ends 3 residues before the CDR3 does, and the rest of the CDR3 is filled in from the germline J gene. V gene TRBV5-1 combines with J gene TRBJ1-1, with TRBD1 as a possible D gene (5 bases). The length of the CDR3 is 16 residues. V was trimmed by 4 bases and J by 3 bases, leaving 19 bases between them. Germline V gene data show CDR1 as SGHRS and CDR2 as YFSETQ. CDR3 in amino acids: CASSLRIGKGDTEAFF. Incomplete CDR3 DNA: TGCGCCAGCAGCCTTCGGATAGGGAAAGGGGACACTGAA.

Notes on this clone: Coverage ceases 3 residues before the CDR3 finishes, and the germline J gene fills in the end. This chain links TRBV28 with TRBJ2-7; TRBD1 aligns across 7 bases. This CDR3 has 16 residues. Germline CDR1 and CDR2: MDHEN and SYDVKM. V gave up 4 bases and J gave up 4 bases; unmatched junction bases: 13. This CDR3 reads CASSSFAGTDIYEQYF. Partial CDR3 DNA: TGTGCCAGCAGTTCCTTTGCCGGGACAGATATTTACGAG.

Partial CDR3 DNA: TGTGCCAGCAGCCTGCCGGGGCGGGGGACAGATACG. Translation: CASSLPGRGTDT. The complete CDR3 protein is CASSLPGRGTDTQYF. This rearrangement joins TRBV5-4 to TRBJ2-3; 7 nucleotides match TRBD2. The CDR3 end falls 3 residues outside the read, so it is completed with the germline J gene. The germline V gene encodes CDR1 SGHNT and CDR2 YYREEE (reference sequence). J lost 3 bases, V lost 4 bases, and 8 bases had no gene match. There are 15 residues in the CDR3.

Regarding this clone: The read comes to an end 3 residues before the CDR3 does, leaving the germline J gene to fill in the end. This chain links TRBV5-1 with TRBJ2-7; possible D gene TRBD1, 6 bases. The V and J ends lost 4 bases and 0 bases respectively, with 26 bases between them. This CDR3 spans 19 amino acids. Germline V CDR1 and CDR2: SGHRS, YFSETQ. The DNA read from the CDR3 is TGCGCCAGCAGCCCCCAGGGTCCAGACAGGATTCGTAACTCCTACGAG. Translation gives CASSPQGPDRIRNSYE. The whole CDR3 protein is CASSPQGPDRIRNSYEQYF.

A remark on this clone: The CDR3 end falls 3 residues outside the read, so it is completed with the germline J gene. This chain links TRBV6-2 or TRBV6-3 with TRBJ2-7; 8 nucleotides match TRBD1. The V segment lost 5 bases and the J segment 2 bases; nucleotides outside the gene matches: 5. In germline, CDR1 is MNHEY, CDR2 SVGEGT. The CDR3 is 14 amino acids. The CDR3: CASSHGGQAYEQYF. The CDR3 bases that were read are TGTGCCAGCAGTCACGGGGGACAGGCCTACGAG.

To note about this clone: The CDR3 is cut off 3 residues early in the read; its end comes from the germline J gene. The V and J genes are TRBV5-1 and TRBJ1-2; 11 bases map to TRBD1. This CDR3 has 15 residues. From germline, CDR1 is SGHRS and CDR2 YFSETQ. The part of the CDR3 DNA that was read is TGCGCCAGCAGCGTTGCTGGACAGGGGGCTGACGGC. It specifies CASSVAGQGADG. The whole CDR3 protein is CASSVAGQGADGYTF.

To note about this clone: The sequenced fragment ends 3 residues before the CDR3 boundary, so the rest is inferred from the germline J gene. This chain uses TRBV7-8 with TRBJ1-5; the D is unclear. CDR3 size: 15 residues. Trimming cost V 4 bases and J 3 bases, with 13 bases left between them. CDR1 is SGHVS, CDR2 FQNEAQ, per germline. CDR3 residues: CASSSSAGYNQPQHF. The CDR3 bases that were read are TGTGCCAGCAGCTCCTCCGCGGGTTACAATCAGCCC.

About this clone: The read is 3 residues too short to cover the CDR3 end, so that end is filled in from the germline J gene. This rearrangement joins TRBV18 to TRBJ2-1; D could derive from TRBD1 or TRBD2 (6 bases each). V lost 3 bases and J lost 7, with 25 bases in between. The CDR3 totals 18 residues. Germline assignment: CDR1 KGHSH and CDR2 LQKENI. The CDR3 bases that were read are TGTGCCAGCTCACCCGGGGTCTCACAGGGAGGATTTGGAAATGAG. It yields the protein CASSPGVSQGGFGNE. The CDR3 in its entirety is CASSPGVSQGGFGNEQFF.